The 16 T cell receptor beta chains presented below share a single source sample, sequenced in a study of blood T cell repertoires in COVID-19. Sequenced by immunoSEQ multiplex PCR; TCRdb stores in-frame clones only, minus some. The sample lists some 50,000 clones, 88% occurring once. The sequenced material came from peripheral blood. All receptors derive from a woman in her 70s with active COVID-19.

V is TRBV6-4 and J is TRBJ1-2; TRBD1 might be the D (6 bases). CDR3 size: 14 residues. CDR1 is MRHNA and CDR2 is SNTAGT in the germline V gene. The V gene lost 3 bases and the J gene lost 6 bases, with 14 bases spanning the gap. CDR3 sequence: CASSEGRGSNGYTF. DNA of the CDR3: TGTGCCAGCAGTGAAGGGAGGGGGTCAAATGGCTACACCTTC.

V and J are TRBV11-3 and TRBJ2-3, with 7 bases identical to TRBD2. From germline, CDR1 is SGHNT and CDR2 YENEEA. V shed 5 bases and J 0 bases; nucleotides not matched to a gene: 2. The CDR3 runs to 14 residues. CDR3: CASSRRESTDTQYF. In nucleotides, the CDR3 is TGTGCCAGCAGCAGGCGGGAGAGCACAGATACGCAGTATTTT.

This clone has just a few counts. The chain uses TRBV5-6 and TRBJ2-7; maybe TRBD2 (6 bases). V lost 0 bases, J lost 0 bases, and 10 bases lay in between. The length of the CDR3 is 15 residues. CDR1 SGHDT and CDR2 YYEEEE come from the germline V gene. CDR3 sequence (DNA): TGTGCCAGCAGCTTGGGGCTCGGGGGCTCCTACGAGCAGTACTTC. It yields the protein CASSLGLGGSYEQYF.

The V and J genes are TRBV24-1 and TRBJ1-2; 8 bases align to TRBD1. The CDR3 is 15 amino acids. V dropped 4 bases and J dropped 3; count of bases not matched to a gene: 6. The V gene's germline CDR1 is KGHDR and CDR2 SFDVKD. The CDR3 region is CATSDPGQGHYGYTF. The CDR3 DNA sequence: TGTGCCACCAGTGACCCTGGACAGGGCCACTATGGCTACACCTTC.

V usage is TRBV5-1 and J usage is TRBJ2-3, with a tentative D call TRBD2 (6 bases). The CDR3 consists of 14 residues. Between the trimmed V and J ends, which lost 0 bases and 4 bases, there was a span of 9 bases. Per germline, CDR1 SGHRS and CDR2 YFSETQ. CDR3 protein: CASSLELASDTQYF. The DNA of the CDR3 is TGCGCCAGCAGCTTGGAGCTAGCGTCAGATACGCAGTATTTT. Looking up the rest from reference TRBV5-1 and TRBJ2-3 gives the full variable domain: KAGVTQTPRYLIKTRGQQVTLSCSPISGHRSVSWYQQTPGQGLQFLFEYFSETQRNKGNFPGRFSGRQFSNSRSEMNVSTLELGDSALYLCASSLELASDTQYFGPGTRLTVL.

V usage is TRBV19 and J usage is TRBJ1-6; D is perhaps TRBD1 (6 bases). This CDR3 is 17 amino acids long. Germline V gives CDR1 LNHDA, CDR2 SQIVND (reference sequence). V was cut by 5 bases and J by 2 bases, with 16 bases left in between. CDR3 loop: CASSRDIQPPYNSPLHF. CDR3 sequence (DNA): TGTGCCAGTAGTCGGGACATCCAGCCGCCCTATAATTCACCCCTCCACTTT.

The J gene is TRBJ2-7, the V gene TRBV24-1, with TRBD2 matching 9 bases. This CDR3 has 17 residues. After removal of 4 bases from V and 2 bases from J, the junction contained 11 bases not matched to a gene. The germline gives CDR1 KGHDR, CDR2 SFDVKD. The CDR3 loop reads CATSETEGSGGPYEQYF. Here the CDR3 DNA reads TGTGCCACCAGTGAGACCGAAGGTAGCGGGGGCCCCTACGAGCAGTACTTC.

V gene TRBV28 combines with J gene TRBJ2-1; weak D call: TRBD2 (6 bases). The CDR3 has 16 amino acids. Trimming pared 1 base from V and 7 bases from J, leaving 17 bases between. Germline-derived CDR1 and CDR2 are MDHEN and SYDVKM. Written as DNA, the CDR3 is TGTGCCAGCAGTTTATCCCGGACTACCCTGGGGAATGAGCAGTTCTTC. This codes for CASSLSRTTLGNEQFF.

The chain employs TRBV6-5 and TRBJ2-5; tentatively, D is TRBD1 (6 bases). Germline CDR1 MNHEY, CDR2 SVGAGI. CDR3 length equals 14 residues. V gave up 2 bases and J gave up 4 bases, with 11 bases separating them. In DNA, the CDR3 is TGTGCCAGCAGTTACGACAGGATGGGAGAGACCCAGTACTTC. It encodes CASSYDRMGETQYF.

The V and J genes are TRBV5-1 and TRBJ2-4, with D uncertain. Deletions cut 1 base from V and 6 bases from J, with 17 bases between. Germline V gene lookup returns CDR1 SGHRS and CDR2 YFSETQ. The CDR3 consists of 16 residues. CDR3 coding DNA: TGCGCCAGCAGCTTGAGATGGGCCCCCAGCCTAAACATTCAGTACTTC. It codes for CASSLRWAPSLNIQYF.

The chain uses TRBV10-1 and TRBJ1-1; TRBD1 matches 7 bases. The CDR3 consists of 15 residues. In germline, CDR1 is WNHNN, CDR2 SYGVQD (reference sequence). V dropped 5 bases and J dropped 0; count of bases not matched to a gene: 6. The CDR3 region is CASSQGQVLNTEAFF. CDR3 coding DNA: TGCGCCAGCAGTCAAGGACAGGTCCTGAACACTGAAGCTTTCTTT.

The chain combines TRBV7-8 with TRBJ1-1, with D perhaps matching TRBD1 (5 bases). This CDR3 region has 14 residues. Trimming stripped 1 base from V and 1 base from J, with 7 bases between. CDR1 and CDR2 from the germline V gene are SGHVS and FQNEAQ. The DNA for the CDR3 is TGTGCCAGCAGCTTAGGGGGCGGGAACACTGAAGCTTTCTTT. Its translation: CASSLGGGNTEAFF.

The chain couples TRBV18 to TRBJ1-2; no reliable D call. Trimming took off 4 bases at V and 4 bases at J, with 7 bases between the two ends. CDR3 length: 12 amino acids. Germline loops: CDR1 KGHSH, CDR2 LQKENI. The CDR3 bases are TGTGCCAGCTCACGCGAGTCCTATGGCTACACCTTC. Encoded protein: CASSRESYGYTF.

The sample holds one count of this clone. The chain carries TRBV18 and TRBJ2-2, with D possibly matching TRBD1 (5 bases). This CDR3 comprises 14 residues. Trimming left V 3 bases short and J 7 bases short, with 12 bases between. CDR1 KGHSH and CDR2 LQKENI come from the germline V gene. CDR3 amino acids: CASSPQGYSGELFF. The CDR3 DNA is TGTGCCAGCTCACCGCAGGGTTACAGCGGGGAGCTGTTTTTT.

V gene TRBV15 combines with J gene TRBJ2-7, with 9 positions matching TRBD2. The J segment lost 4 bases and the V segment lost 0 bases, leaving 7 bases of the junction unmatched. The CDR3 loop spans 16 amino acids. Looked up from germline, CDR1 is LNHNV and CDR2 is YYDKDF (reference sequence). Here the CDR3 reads CATSRDSAGGLYEQYF. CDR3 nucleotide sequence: TGTGCCACCAGCAGAGATTCGGCGGGAGGGCTATACGAGCAGTACTTC. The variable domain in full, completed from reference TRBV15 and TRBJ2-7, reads DAMVIQNPRYQVTQFGKPVTLSCSQTLNHNVMYWYQQKSSQAPKLLFHYYDKDFNNEADTPDNFQSRRPNTSFCFLDIRSPGLGDTAMYLCATSRDSAGGLYEQYFGPGTRLTVT.

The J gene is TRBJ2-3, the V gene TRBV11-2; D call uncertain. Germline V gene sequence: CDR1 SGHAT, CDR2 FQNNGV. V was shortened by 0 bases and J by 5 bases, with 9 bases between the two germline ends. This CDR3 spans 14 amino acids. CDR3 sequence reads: CASSLEVYGDTQYF. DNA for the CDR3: TGTGCCAGCAGCTTAGAGGTCTACGGAGATACGCAGTATTTT.